Listed below are T cell receptor beta chains from one sample, sequenced in a study of T cell responses to AZD1222 COVID-19 vaccine. This table comes from immunoSEQ multiplex PCR, and its TCRdb copy is limited to in-frame clones, with some not included. The table has 82,000 or so clones, 90% to 95% seen once. The specimen comprised peripheral blood, sampled on day 0 of AZD1222 vaccination. The receptors were gathered from an adult in good health. Each CDR3 is given with its conserved first and last residue. The D gene is left open where the match is weak. Not all rows give a size; the values are once, few, many and, for expanded clones, a class.

j_call clone_size d_call v_call cdr3_nt cdr3_aa
TRBJ1-5 - - TRBV19 TGTGCCAGTAGTACCAGGGATTTCAATCAGCCCCAGCATTTT CASSTRDFNQPQHF
TRBJ2-7 - - TRBV10-1 TGCGCCAGCAGTGACAGGGGTAAGGGAGAGCAGTACTTC CASSDRGKGEQYF
TRBJ1-1 - TRBD1 TRBV7-9 TGTGCCAGCAGCTTAGCGACAGGGGGATTCACTGAAGCTTTCTTT CASSLATGGFTEAFF
TRBJ2-3 - TRBD2 TRBV18 TGTGCCAGCTCACCACAGCGGGGGCCCTCCGCAGATACGCAGTATTTT CASSPQRGPSADTQYF
TRBJ2-2 - - TRBV6-2/TRBV6-3 TGTGCCAGCAGTTACTGGGACGCGAACACCGGGGAGCTGTTTTTT CASSYWDANTGELFF
TRBJ1-2 - TRBD1 TRBV29-1 TGCAGCGTTGGGGGACAGAACTATGGCTACACCTTC CSVGGQNYGYTF
TRBJ1-5 few - TRBV6-1 TGTGCCAGCAGTGAAACTTTACTGAACAATCAGCCCCAGCATTTT CASSETLLNNQPQHF
TRBJ2-1 - - TRBV27 TGTGCCAGCAGTTCCTTGGAATACTACAATGAGCAGTTCTTC CASSSLEYYNEQFF
TRBJ1-6 - - TRBV27 TGTGCCAGCAGCATTTCAACAGGGATGGATTCACCCCTCCACTTT CASSISTGMDSPLHF
TRBJ2-5 - - TRBV24-1 TGTGCCACCAGTGAGCCGGGAACTCAAGAGACCCAGTACTTC CATSEPGTQETQYF
TRBJ1-1 - TRBD1 TRBV2 TGTGCCTCCCGTGTCGGGTTGACAGGGGAAACCCCTGAAGCTTTCTTT CASRVGLTGETPEAFF
TRBJ2-1 - - TRBV5-1 TGCGCCAGCGACTCTGGTGGGGCCACCCCGGCGCGGCAGTTCTTC CASDSGGATPARQFF
TRBJ1-6 - - TRBV3-1/TRBV3-2 TGTGCCAGCAGCCCACACCGAGATAATTCACCCCTCCACTTT CASSPHRDNSPLHF